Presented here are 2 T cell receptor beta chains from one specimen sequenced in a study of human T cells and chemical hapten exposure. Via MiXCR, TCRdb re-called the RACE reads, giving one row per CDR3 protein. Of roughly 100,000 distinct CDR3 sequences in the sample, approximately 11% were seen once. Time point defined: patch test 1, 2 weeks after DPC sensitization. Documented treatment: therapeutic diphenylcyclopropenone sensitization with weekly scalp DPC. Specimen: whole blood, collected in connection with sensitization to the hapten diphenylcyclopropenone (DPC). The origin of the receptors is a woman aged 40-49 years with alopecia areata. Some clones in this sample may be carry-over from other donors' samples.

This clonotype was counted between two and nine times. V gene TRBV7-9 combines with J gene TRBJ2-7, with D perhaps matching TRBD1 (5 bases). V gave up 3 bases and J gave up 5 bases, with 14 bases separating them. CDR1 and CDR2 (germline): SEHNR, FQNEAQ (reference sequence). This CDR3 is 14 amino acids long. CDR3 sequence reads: CASSFPVGPHEQYF. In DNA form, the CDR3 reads TGTGCCAGCAGCTTTCCCGTGGGGCCCCACGAGCAGTACTTC.

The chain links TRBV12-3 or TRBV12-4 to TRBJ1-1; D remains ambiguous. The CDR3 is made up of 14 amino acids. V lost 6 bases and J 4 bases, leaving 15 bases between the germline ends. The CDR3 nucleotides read TGTGCCAGCAGGGTTACAGTGGCCGCCACTGAAGCTTTCTTT. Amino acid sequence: CASRVTVAATEAFF.